The clone carrying this T cell receptor beta chain was observed many times. The antigen is not known. V lost 2 bases and J 1 base, leaving 8 bases between the germline ends. The CDR3 runs 14 residues. Germline V gene lookup returns CDR1 MNHEY and CDR2 SVGAGI. MiXCR, applied by TCRdb to the reads, yields one record per CDR3 protein. The data contain about 600,000 distinct CDR3 sequences, around 24% of them singletons. The data originate from a study of T cell repertoires in cytomegalovirus infection. About the research overall: Public TCR beta signature analysis indicated the presence of both CMV infection and matching HLA type. General study points: Cumulated frequencies of public TCR beta families served to identify carriers of CMV plus the relevant HLA. Within the response measured ex vivo, HLA-C-restricted CMV-specific TCR beta clonotypes were dominant.

The V gene is TRBV6-5, the J gene TRBJ1-1; D gene uncertain. The sample was CD8+ T cells from PBMCs. The receptor comes from a human donor in good health (CMV status not recorded). Some clones in this sample may be carry-over from other donors' samples. DNA for the CDR3: TGTGCCAGCAGTTACGCGGCCTCGAACACTGAAGCTTTCTTT. This sequence encodes CASSYAASNTEAFF.